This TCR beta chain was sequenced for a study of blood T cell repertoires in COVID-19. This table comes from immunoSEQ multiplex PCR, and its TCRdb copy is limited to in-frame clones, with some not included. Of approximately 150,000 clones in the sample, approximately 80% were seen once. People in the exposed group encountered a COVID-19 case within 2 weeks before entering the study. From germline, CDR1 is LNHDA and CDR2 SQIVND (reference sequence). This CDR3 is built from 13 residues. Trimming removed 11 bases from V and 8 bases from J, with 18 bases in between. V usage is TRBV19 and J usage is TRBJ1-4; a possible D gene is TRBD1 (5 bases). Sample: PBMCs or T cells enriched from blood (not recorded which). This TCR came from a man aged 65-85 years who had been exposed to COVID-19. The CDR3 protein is CASGRQGQEKLFF. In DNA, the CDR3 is TGTGCCTCCGGGAGGCAGGGCCAAGAAAAACTGTTTTTT. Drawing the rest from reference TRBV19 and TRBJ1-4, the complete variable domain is DGGITQSPKYLFRKEGQNVTLSCEQNLNHDAMYWYRQDPGQGLRLIYYSQIVNDFQKGDIAEGYSVSREKKESFPLTVTSAQKNPTAFYLCASGRQGQEKLFFGSGTQLSVL.